The present TCR beta chain was sequenced within a study of T cell responses to AZD1222 COVID-19 vaccine. Clones were sequenced by immunoSEQ multiplex PCR, and TCRdb holds only the in-frame ones, with some missing. The top ten hold approximately 2.6% of the sample, which has about 93,000 clones, roughly 90% seen once. The length of the CDR3 is 13 residues. V was pared by 6 bases and J by 3 bases, with 11 bases between. Looked up from germline, CDR1 is SGHTA and CDR2 is FQGNSA. The chain employs TRBV7-2 and TRBJ1-1; no reliable D call. The source material was peripheral blood, sampled on day 0 of MenACWY control vaccination. The source is an adult in good health. The CDR3 loop is CASRQEQYTEAFF. In DNA, the CDR3 is TGTGCCAGCAGACAAGAACAGTACACTGAAGCTTTCTTT. Filled out from reference TRBV7-2 and TRBJ1-1, the complete variable domain reads GAGVSQSPSNKVTEKGKDVELRCDPISGHTALYWYRQSLGQGLEFLIYFQGNSAPDKSGLPSDRFSAERTGGSVSTLTIQRTQQEDSAVYLCASRQEQYTEAFFGQGTRLTVV.